A single sample is the source of the 20 T cell receptor beta chains below, sequenced in a study of blood T cell repertoires in COVID-19. The data were produced by immunoSEQ multiplex PCR, yet TCRdb's version contains in-frame clones alone and is incomplete. The sample has hundreds of thousands of clones, around 90% seen once. Sequencing was performed on PBMCs or T cells enriched from blood (not recorded which). These receptors came from a woman in her late teens or twenties who had recovered from COVID-19.

This chain connects TRBV5-1 to TRBJ1-4; TRBD1 might be the D (5 bases). From germline, CDR1 is SGHRS and CDR2 YFSETQ. Trimming took 0 bases from V and 3 from J, leaving 18 bases between them. The CDR3 consists of 18 residues. CDR3 sequence reads: CASSLAVGGLAANEKLFF. The CDR3 DNA reads as TGCGCCAGCAGCTTGGCCGTTGGGGGACTCGCTGCTAATGAAAAACTGTTTTTT.

V is TRBV12-2 and J is TRBJ2-2; the table's D call, TRBD1, was not checked against the DNA. TRBV12-2 is an annotated pseudogene. The CDR3 spans 15 residues. CDR3 sequence (DNA): TGTGCAAGTCGCTTAGATTCAGGGAACACCGGGGAGCTGTTTTTT. Translating gives CASRLDSGNTGELFF.

The genes are TRBV7-6 and TRBJ1-3; D perhaps matches TRBD1 (5 bases). Germline values: CDR1 SGHVS, CDR2 FNYEAQ. The CDR3 totals 16 residues. V lost 5 bases to trimming and J lost 0 bases, with 14 bases between them. The CDR3 DNA is TGTGCCAGCAGCCCTCCAGGGCGCGTCTCTGGAAACACCATATATTTT. Translation: CASSPPGRVSGNTIYF.

The genes are TRBV18 and TRBJ2-7, with 8 bases identical to TRBD1. The CDR3 contains 11 residues. Trimming cost V 6 bases and J 6 bases; bases outside gene matches: 1. Germline V gives CDR1 KGHSH, CDR2 LQKENI. The CDR3 here is CASSTGGEQYF. The DNA for the CDR3 is TGTGCCAGCTCTACAGGGGGCGAGCAGTACTTC.

The chain couples TRBV7-2 to TRBJ1-2; D is ambiguous. The V gene's germline CDR1 is SGHTA and CDR2 FQGNSA. The CDR3 spans 16 residues. Trimming took off 1 base at V and 3 bases at J, with 15 bases between the two ends. CDR3 sequence: CASSLGGSRTHYGYTF. CDR3 bases: TGTGCCAGCAGCTTAGGTGGGAGCAGGACCCACTATGGCTACACCTTC.

The chain links TRBV21-1 to TRBJ1-6; TRBD1 is taken as the D call from the table, unchecked against the DNA. TRBV21-1 is labeled a pseudogene. The CDR3 loop spans 14 amino acids. The CDR3 region has the DNA TGTGCCAGCAGCAAAGCAGGGGTTGTTTCACCCCTCCACTTT. It codes for CASSKAGVVSPLHF.

The chain is built from TRBV18 and TRBJ1-2; D remains ambiguous. V was pared by 3 bases and J by 6 bases, with 14 bases between. Germline CDR1 is KGHSH and CDR2 is LQKENI. The CDR3 has 14 amino acids. The CDR3: CASSPQTGGDGYTF. The CDR3 DNA follows: TGTGCCAGCTCACCCCAGACGGGCGGGGATGGCTACACCTTC.

V gene TRBV28 combines with J gene TRBJ2-7, with TRBD1 matching 7 bases. The J segment lost 2 bases and the V segment lost 6 bases, leaving 10 bases of the junction unmatched. Germline V gene sequence: CDR1 MDHEN, CDR2 SYDVKM. The CDR3 loop spans 15 amino acids. CDR3 loop: CASRKQTGRPYEQYF. CDR3 in DNA: TGTGCCAGCAGGAAGCAGACAGGGCGTCCCTACGAGCAGTACTTC.

The rearrangement joins TRBV28 to TRBJ2-1; TRBD2 agrees at 8 bases. The CDR3 length is 12 residues. Germline CDR1 is MDHEN and CDR2 is SYDVKM. The ends lost 5 bases at V and 15 bases at J; junction bases unmatched: 9. The CDR3 nucleotides read TGTGCCAGCAGTCTCCAAGCGGGAGCTGTGTTCTTC. It specifies CASSLQAGAVFF.

This sequence joins TRBV18 and TRBJ2-5; 8 nucleotides align to TRBD2. V was clipped by 3 bases and J by 5 bases; unmatched bases: 11. CDR3 length equals 16 residues. Germline loops: CDR1 KGHSH, CDR2 LQKENI. The CDR3 DNA sequence: TGTGCCAGCTCACCGGGGCTAGCGGGCCCCCGGGAGACCCAGTACTTC. Translated, it gives CASSPGLAGPRETQYF.

The rearrangement joins TRBV5-5 to TRBJ1-4, with D possibly matching TRBD1 (5 bases). V was trimmed by 4 bases and J by 7 bases, leaving 14 bases between them. CDR3 length: 14 residues. In germline, CDR1 is SGHKS, CDR2 YYEKEE (reference sequence). CDR3 amino acids: CASSPRVGSEKLFF. The DNA of the CDR3 is TGTGCCAGCAGCCCCAGGGTGGGGTCTGAAAAACTGTTTTTT.

The chain employs TRBV3-1 (or the pseudogene TRBV3-2) and TRBJ2-5, with D uncertain. CDR1 is LGHDT, CDR2 YNNKEL, per germline (reference sequence). The V end was cut by 0 bases, the J end by 5 bases, with 4 bases between. The CDR3 is made up of 12 amino acids. Written as DNA, the CDR3 is TGTGCCAGCAGCCAAGATCTTGAGACCCAGTACTTC. It is translated as CASSQDLETQYF.

The chain uses TRBV27 and TRBJ2-4; a weak D match, TRBD2 (6 bases). The CDR3 length is 14 residues. Germline CDR1 reads MNHEY; CDR2 reads SMNVEV (reference sequence). V lost 5 bases and J lost 2, with 10 bases in between. The CDR3 is CASSRRDSKNIQYF. The CDR3 DNA is TGTGCCAGCAGTCGGCGGGATTCCAAAAACATTCAGTACTTC.

The chain has TRBV2 and TRBJ1-2; D perhaps matches TRBD1 (5 bases). The CDR3 consists of 13 residues. Germline-derived CDR1 and CDR2 are SNHLY and FYNNEI. Trimming took 3 bases from V and 9 from J, leaving 14 bases between them. As DNA, the CDR3 is TGTGCCAGCAGTGATTGGCAGGGTCGGAGCTACACCTTC. As protein: CASSDWQGRSYTF.

Only one count was recorded for this clone. The CDR3 nucleotides read TGTGCCAGCGAGCTGGACAGGGTTAACGAGCAGTACTTC. This encodes CASELDRVNEQYF. V usage is TRBV2 and J usage is TRBJ2-7, with 8 bases aligning to TRBD1. V lost 8 bases to trimming and J lost 5 bases; unmatched junction nucleotides: 8. The V gene's germline CDR1 is SNHLY and CDR2 FYNNEI. CDR3 length: 13 residues.

The V and J genes are TRBV11-2 and TRBJ2-1, with TRBD2 identical over 12 bases. CDR3 size: 15 residues. Trimming at V came to 6 bases and at J to 5 bases, leaving 5 bases not matched to a gene. Germline V gene lookup returns CDR1 SGHAT and CDR2 FQNNGV. CDR3 coding DNA: TGTGCCAGCAGTTATGGACTAGCGGGAAACAATGAGCAGTTCTTC. Translation: CASSYGLAGNNEQFF.

This chain uses TRBV28 with TRBJ1-1; the D is unclear. This CDR3 contains 16 residues. Germline V gene lookup returns CDR1 MDHEN and CDR2 SYDVKM. The ends were cut back, 8 bases at V and 1 base at J, with 20 bases in the middle. The CDR3 DNA follows: TGTGCCAGCCCTTTACGCGAACTGCCAGGGAACACTGAAGCTTTCTTT. Translating it yields CASPLRELPGNTEAFF.

CDR3 protein: CASSYNTRDYTF. The CDR3 DNA reads TGTGCCAGCAGTTACAATACACGGGATTACACCTTC. The chain joins TRBV6-5 to TRBJ1-2; D not certain. Germline CDR1 MNHEY, CDR2 SVGAGI. Trimming left V 2 bases short and J 11 bases short, with 12 bases between. There are 12 residues in the CDR3.

This chain's CDR3 is CASSFTGFFNEQFF. The CDR3, as DNA: TGCGCCAGCAGCTTTACAGGGTTCTTCAATGAGCAGTTCTTC. This chain uses TRBV5-1 with TRBJ2-1; D may be TRBD1 (6 bases). The CDR3 has 14 residues. The ends were cut back, 2 bases at V and 6 bases at J, with 12 bases in the middle. The germline V gene encodes CDR1 SGHRS and CDR2 YFSETQ.

This clone was counted a single time. The chain recombines TRBV5-1 with TRBJ1-2; 7 bases are shared with TRBD1. Germline V gene data show CDR1 as SGHRS and CDR2 as YFSETQ. Unmatched junction bases numbered 5, after V lost 0 bases and J lost 6 bases. The CDR3 runs 14 residues. The CDR3 loop reads CASSLADRVHGYTF. CDR3 coding DNA: TGCGCCAGCAGCTTGGCTGACAGGGTGCATGGCTACACCTTC.